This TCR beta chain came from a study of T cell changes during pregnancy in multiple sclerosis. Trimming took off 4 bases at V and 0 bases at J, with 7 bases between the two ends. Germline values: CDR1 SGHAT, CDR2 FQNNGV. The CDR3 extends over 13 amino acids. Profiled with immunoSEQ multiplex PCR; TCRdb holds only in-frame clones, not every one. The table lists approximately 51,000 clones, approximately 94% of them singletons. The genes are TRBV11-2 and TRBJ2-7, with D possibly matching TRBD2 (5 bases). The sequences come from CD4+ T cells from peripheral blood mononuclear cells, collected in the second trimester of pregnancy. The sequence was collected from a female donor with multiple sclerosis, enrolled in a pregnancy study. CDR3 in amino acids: CASSSDFSYEQYF. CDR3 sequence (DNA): TGTGCCAGCAGCTCGGACTTCTCCTACGAGCAGTACTTC.